These 19 T cell receptor beta chains were all obtained from the same sample, sequenced in a study of cytomegalovirus exposure and HLA in healthy donors (dated by TCRdb to about 2017). The library was produced with the immunoSEQ multiplex PCR assay. The multiplex PCR relied on a mix of 60 forward primers for TCR Vbeta segments and 13 reverse primers for TCR Jbeta segments. In TCRdb, the immuneACCESS table is reduced to in-frame sequences with V and J assigned. These tables do not hold every clone; where another copy was compared, an unresolved V gene accounts for under half, and the others remain unexplained. The sample records almost 85,000 clones, more than 70% of which are singletons. Approximately 2.7% of the sample comes from the top ten. Sequenced: PBMCs. The receptor set was obtained from a male donor in good health and CMV-seropositive.

This clone showed up just once. The genes are TRBV28 and TRBJ2-5; 9 bases fit TRBD2. CDR3 length: 17 amino acids. V lost 5 bases and J lost 6; bases outside the gene matches: 16. Germline V gives CDR1 MDHEN, CDR2 SYDVKM. For the CDR3, the DNA is TGTGCCAGCAGTCCCCCGATGGATGGCGGGAGGGGAAAGACCCAGTACTTC. It codes for CASSPPMDGGRGKTQYF.

This chain links TRBV9 with TRBJ2-2; a possible D gene is TRBD2 (5 bases). Trimming stripped 0 bases from V and 8 bases from J, with 8 bases between. This CDR3 has 13 amino acids. Germline V CDR1 and CDR2: SGDLS, YYNGEE. The CDR3 loop is CASSVAGWGELFF. CDR3 in DNA: TGTGCCAGCAGCGTAGCGGGATGGGGGGAGCTGTTTTTT. Full variable domain (outside the CDR3, taken from reference TRBV9 and TRBJ2-2): DSGVTQTPKHLITATGQRVTLRCSPRSGDLSVYWYQQSLDQGLQFLIQYYNGEERAKGNILERFSAQQFPDLHSELNLSSLELGDSALYFCASSVAGWGELFFGEGSRLTVL.

The CDR3 is CASSPGQTNEKLFF. CDR3 nucleotides: TGTGCCAGCTCACCAGGACAGACTAATGAAAAACTGTTTTTT. The genes are TRBV18 and TRBJ1-4; TRBD1 might be the D (6 bases). The CDR3 runs to 14 residues. V dropped 2 bases and J dropped 2 bases, with 6 bases sitting between them. CDR1 is KGHSH and CDR2 is LQKENI in the germline V gene.

The chain couples TRBV27 to TRBJ2-2; no firm D call. V lost 6 bases to trimming and J lost 1 base, with 6 bases between them. CDR3 size: 13 residues. CDR1 and CDR2 (germline): MNHEY, SMNVEV (reference sequence). CDR3 in amino acids: CASRVRNTGELFF. In nucleotides, the CDR3 is TGTGCCAGCAGGGTGAGGAACACCGGGGAGCTGTTTTTT.

The chain recombines TRBV15 with TRBJ2-5, with D hard to call. V was shortened by 2 bases and J by 8 bases, with 9 bases between the two germline ends. The germline V gene encodes CDR1 LNHNV and CDR2 YYDKDF (reference sequence). The CDR3 has 12 amino acids. The CDR3 loop reads CATSRFPRTQYF. CDR3 coding DNA: TGTGCCACCAGCAGATTCCCTCGTACCCAGTACTTC. The full variable domain, its missing parts supplied by reference TRBV15 and TRBJ2-5, is DAMVIQNPRYQVTQFGKPVTLSCSQTLNHNVMYWYQQKSSQAPKLLFHYYDKDFNNEADTPDNFQSRRPNTSFCFLDIRSPGLGDTAMYLCATSRFPRTQYFGPGTRLLVL.

This rearrangement joins TRBV19 to TRBJ2-2; no clear D gene. The germline V gene encodes CDR1 LNHDA and CDR2 SQIVND (reference sequence). Trimming left V 6 bases short and J 1 base short, with 9 bases between. The CDR3 extends over 14 amino acids. The CDR3 nucleotides are TGTGCCAGTAGAGAGGTCTTGAACACCGGGGAGCTGTTTTTT. Protein: CASREVLNTGELFF.

The chain is built from TRBV7-2 and TRBJ2-7, with TRBD2 identical over 9 bases. V was clipped by 6 bases and J by 7 bases; unmatched bases: 10. Germline lookup yields CDR1 SGHTA and CDR2 FQGNSA. The CDR3 covers 14 residues. This CDR3 is CASRGAGGFGEQYF. CDR3 coding DNA: TGTGCCAGCAGGGGTGCGGGAGGGTTTGGGGAGCAGTACTTC.

V is TRBV30 and J is TRBJ2-5; the match to TRBD2 covers 7 bases. Germline CDR1 GTSNPN, CDR2 SVGIG (reference sequence). V trimming: 0 bases; J trimming: 1 base; junction bases outside the gene matches: 2. The CDR3 sequence is 14 residues long. The CDR3 DNA reads as TGTGCCTGGAGTGTACGCGGGGGCCAAGAGACCCAGTACTTC. It specifies CAWSVRGGQETQYF.

The rearrangement uses TRBV9 and TRBJ2-1; tentatively, D is TRBD2 (6 bases). V lost 2 bases and J 6 bases, leaving 15 bases between the germline ends. This CDR3 is 15 amino acids long. CDR1 and CDR2 from the germline V gene are SGDLS and YYNGEE. The CDR3 is CASSVGATSINEQFF. CDR3 coding DNA: TGTGCCAGCAGCGTCGGGGCGACTAGTATCAATGAGCAGTTCTTC.

This rearrangement joins TRBV28 to TRBJ1-1; no clear D gene. The CDR3 is 12 amino acids. The germline V gene encodes CDR1 MDHEN and CDR2 SYDVKM. CDR3 nucleotides: TGTGCGACGAAAGAGGTGAACACTGAAGCTTTCTTT. It specifies CATKEVNTEAFF.

The V and J genes are TRBV6-6 and TRBJ2-7, with 9 bases matching TRBD2. With V trimmed by 7 bases and J by 2 bases, 12 bases remained unmatched. The CDR3 totals 16 residues. Germline-derived CDR1 and CDR2 are MNHNY and SVGAGI (reference sequence). CDR3 coding DNA: TGTGCCAGCACAGTGCGGGAGGGGCAGATCCCCTACGAGCAGTACTTC. Its protein product is CASTVREGQIPYEQYF.

This chain links TRBV18 with TRBJ2-3; no reliable D call. Germline-derived CDR1 and CDR2 are KGHSH and LQKENI. This CDR3 contains 14 residues. V lost 3 bases to trimming and J lost 4 bases, with 11 bases between them. CDR3 nucleotide sequence: TGTGCCAGCTCACCGAGGCCCGGCCCAGATACGCAGTATTTT. Translating it yields CASSPRPGPDTQYF.

V is TRBV5-4 and J is TRBJ2-1; 7 bases match TRBD2. The CDR3 is 15 amino acids. CDR1 and CDR2 from the germline V gene are SGHNT and YYREEE (reference sequence). The V gene end was trimmed by 4 bases and the J gene end by 2 bases; junction bases not matched to a gene: 6. DNA of the CDR3: TGTGCCAGCAGCCCACCCAGCGGGGCCTACAATGAGCAGTTCTTC. Its translation is CASSPPSGAYNEQFF.

The J gene is TRBJ2-5, the V gene TRBV5-4; D possibly corresponds to TRBD1 (7 bases). CDR1 and CDR2 (germline): SGHNT, YYREEE (reference sequence). The CDR3 spans 14 residues. V lost 4 bases and J 3 bases, leaving 13 bases between the germline ends. The DNA for the CDR3 is TGTGCCAGCAGCCGGCCAGGGGGGAAAGAGACCCAGTACTTC. Encoded protein: CASSRPGGKETQYF.

J is TRBJ2-2 and V is TRBV12-5; perhaps TRBD2 as D (6 bases). V was trimmed by 6 bases and J by 3 bases, leaving 17 bases between them. The CDR3 covers 16 residues. Looked up from germline, CDR1 is LGHNT and CDR2 is FRNRAP. CDR3 DNA sequence: TGTGCTAGTGGCTGGGCGTCGGGGACTTACACCGGGGAGCTGTTTTTT. Its protein is CASGWASGTYTGELFF.

This clone has a handful of counts. This sequence joins TRBV6-5 and TRBJ2-7, with D possibly matching TRBD2 (6 bases). The germline gives CDR1 MNHEY, CDR2 SVGAGI. V shed 5 bases and J shed 3 bases, with 11 bases lying between them. This CDR3 has 13 amino acids. CDR3 bases: TGTGCCAGCAGTCGGGACTTGGACTACGAGCAGTACTTC. Encoded protein: CASSRDLDYEQYF.

The chain couples TRBV27 to TRBJ2-1, with 8 positions matching TRBD1. CDR1 MNHEY and CDR2 SMNVEV come from the germline V gene (reference sequence). The CDR3 runs to 13 residues. V shed 4 bases, J shed 6 bases, and the junction held 2 bases outside the gene matches. The CDR3 is CASSSDRGNEQFF. The CDR3 DNA reads as TGTGCCAGCAGTTCTGACAGGGGCAATGAGCAGTTCTTC.

The chain links TRBV5-4 to TRBJ2-7; 7 bases are shared with TRBD1. Germline lookup yields CDR1 SGHNT and CDR2 YYREEE (reference sequence). Trimming cost V 4 bases and J 3 bases; bases outside gene matches: 7. The CDR3 has 14 residues. CDR3 sequence reads: CASSGTVGDYEQYF. In DNA form, the CDR3 reads TGTGCCAGCAGCGGGACAGTGGGGGACTACGAGCAGTACTTC.

The chain is built from TRBV5-4 and TRBJ2-1; the match to TRBD2 covers 8 bases. Per germline, CDR1 SGHNT and CDR2 YYREEE (reference sequence). V dropped 3 bases and J dropped 6; count of bases not matched to a gene: 5. The CDR3 length is 14 residues. The CDR3 loop reads CASSSSGTSNEQFF. In nucleotides, the CDR3 is TGTGCCAGCAGCTCCTCCGGGACTAGCAATGAGCAGTTCTTC.